This entry features one T cell receptor (beta chain) sequence. Its antigen remains unidentified. They ran version v3.0 of the immunoSEQ assay at survey level. TCRdb's copy holds only in-frame clones and misses some; the assay was immunoSEQ multiplex PCR. The table includes tens of thousands of clones, 70% to 90% detected once. These data belong to a study of long-term antiretroviral therapy in people with HIV. CDR3 length: 15 residues. Germline values: CDR1 LGHNA, CDR2 YNFKEQ. Deletions cut 1 base from V and 6 bases from J, with 12 bases between. Points from the study as a whole: Against controls, HIV repertoires showed narrower ranges of CDR3 length.

The J gene is TRBJ1-4, the V gene TRBV4-2; D unclear. This sequence was found in a man between 18 and 35 years old with HIV. The sample here was unsorted PBMCs, taken 2.2 years after starting antiretroviral therapy. The CDR3 protein is CASSQGPAADEKLFF. CDR3 nucleotide sequence: TGTGCCAGCAGCCAAGGTCCAGCCGCTGATGAAAAACTGTTTTTT.